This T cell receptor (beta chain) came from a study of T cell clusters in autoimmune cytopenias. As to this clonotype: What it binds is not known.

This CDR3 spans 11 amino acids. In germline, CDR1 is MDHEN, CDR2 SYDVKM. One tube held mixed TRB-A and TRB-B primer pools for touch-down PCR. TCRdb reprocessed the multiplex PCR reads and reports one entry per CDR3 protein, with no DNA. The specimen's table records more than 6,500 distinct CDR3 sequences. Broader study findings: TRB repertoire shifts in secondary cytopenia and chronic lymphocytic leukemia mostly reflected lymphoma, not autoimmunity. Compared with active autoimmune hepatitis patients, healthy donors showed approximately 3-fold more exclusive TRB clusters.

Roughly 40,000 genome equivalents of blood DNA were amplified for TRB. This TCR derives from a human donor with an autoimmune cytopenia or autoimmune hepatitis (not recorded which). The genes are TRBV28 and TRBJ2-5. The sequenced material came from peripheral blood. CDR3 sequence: CASSFTGTQYF.